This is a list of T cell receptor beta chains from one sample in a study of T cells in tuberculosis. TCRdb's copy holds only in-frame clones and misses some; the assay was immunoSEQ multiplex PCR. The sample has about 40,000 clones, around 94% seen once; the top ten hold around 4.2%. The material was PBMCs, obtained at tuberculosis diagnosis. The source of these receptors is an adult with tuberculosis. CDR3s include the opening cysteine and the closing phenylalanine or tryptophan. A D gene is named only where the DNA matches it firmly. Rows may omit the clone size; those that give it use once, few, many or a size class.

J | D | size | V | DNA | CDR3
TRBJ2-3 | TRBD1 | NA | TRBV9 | TGTGCCAGCAGCCCCCGCCGCCGGACAGGGACAAGCACAGATACGCAGTATTTT | CASSPRRRTGTSTDTQYF
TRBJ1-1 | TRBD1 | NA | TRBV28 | TGTGCCAGCAGCACACAGGGGACGAACACTGAAGCTTTCTTT | CASSTQGTNTEAFF
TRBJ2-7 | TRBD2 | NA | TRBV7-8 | TGTGCCAGCAGCTACTATGCCGGGACTAGCGTCGGCGAGCAGTACTTC | CASSYYAGTSVGEQYF
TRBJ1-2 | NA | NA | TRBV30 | TGTGCCTGGAGTGTACGGGTAGGCACTGGCTACACCTTC | CAWSVRVGTGYTF
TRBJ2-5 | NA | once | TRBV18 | TGTGCCAGCTCACCCCGGCCAGGGCCACAAGAGACCCAGTACTTC | CASSPRPGPQETQYF
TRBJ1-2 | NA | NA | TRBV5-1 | TGCGCCAGCAGCTTGGAGTCAGGGATAGGTGGCTACACCTTC | CASSLESGIGGYTF
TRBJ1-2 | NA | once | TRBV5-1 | TGCGCCAGCAGCTTGTCGGGGGTCCTACCCCAGTCCTATGGCTACACCTTC | CASSLSGVLPQSYGYTF
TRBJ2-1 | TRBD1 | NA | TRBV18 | TGTGCCAGCTCACGGGGGACAGGTGGTAGGGAGCAGTTCTTC | CASSRGTGGREQFF
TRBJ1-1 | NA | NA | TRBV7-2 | TGTGCCAGCAGCTTAGCTGAGGTTGCTGAAGCTTTCTTT | CASSLAEVAEAFF
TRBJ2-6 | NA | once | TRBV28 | TGTGCCAGCAGTTTCAGGGTTAGCGTCCTGACTTTC | CASSFRVSVLTF
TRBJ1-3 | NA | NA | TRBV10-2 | TGCGCCAGCAGTGTCGCAGGGTGGGGAAACACCATATATTTT | CASSVAGWGNTIYF
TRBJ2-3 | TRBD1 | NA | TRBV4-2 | TGTGCCAGCAGCCCGACAGGGGACTTCACAGATACGCAGTATTTT | CASSPTGDFTDTQYF
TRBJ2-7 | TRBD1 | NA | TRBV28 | TGTGCCAGCAGTCCAGGACAGGGGAGCGAGCAGTACTTC | CASSPGQGSEQYF
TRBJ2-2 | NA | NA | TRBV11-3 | TGTGCCAGCAGCCCCCAATTTGACACCGGGGAGCTGTTTTTT | CASSPQFDTGELFF
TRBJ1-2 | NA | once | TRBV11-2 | TGTGCCAGCAGCTTCCAAGACTACATGAGTGGCTACACCTTC | CASSFQDYMSGYTF
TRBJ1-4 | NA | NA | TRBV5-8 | TGTGCCAGCAGCCTACCGGGGGGACCAACTAATGAAAAACTGTTTTTT | CASSLPGGPTNEKLFF
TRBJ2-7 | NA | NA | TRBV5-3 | TGTGCCAGAAGCCCCATCGAGCAGTACTTC | CARSPIEQYF
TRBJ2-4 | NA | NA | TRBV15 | TGTGCCACCAGCAGAGATCGTGACAGTTTGACCAAAAACATTCAGTACTTC | CATSRDRDSLTKNIQYF
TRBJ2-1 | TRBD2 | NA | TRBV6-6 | TGTGCCAGCACCTTGACTAGCGGGGGGGTCTACAATGAGCAGTTCTTC | CASTLTSGGVYNEQFF
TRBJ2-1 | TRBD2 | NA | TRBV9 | TGTGCCAGCAGCGTAGTAGCGGGGCCTTACAATGAGCAGTTCTTC | CASSVVAGPYNEQFF
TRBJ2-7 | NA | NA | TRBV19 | TGTGCCAGTAGTACTCCGGGAGAGCAGTACTTC | CASSTPGEQYF
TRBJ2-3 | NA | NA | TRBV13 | TGTGCCAGCAGCTTAAAGAGGCAGGGTAGCACAGATACGCAGTATTTT | CASSLKRQGSTDTQYF
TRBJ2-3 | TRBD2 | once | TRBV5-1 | TGCGCCAGCAGCTTTCTAGCGGGGGCAACGGATACGCAGTATTTT | CASSFLAGATDTQYF
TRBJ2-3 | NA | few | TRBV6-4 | TGTGCCAGCAGTGACTCAGAGCGAGATACGCAGTATTTT | CASSDSERDTQYF
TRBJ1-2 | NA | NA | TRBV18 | TGTGCCAGCTCACCTCGGACTAGGGGCTATGGCTACACCTTC | CASSPRTRGYGYTF
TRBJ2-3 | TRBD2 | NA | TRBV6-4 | TGTGCCAGCAGTGAAATAGCGGGGGGGCCAGATACGCAGTATTTT | CASSEIAGGPDTQYF
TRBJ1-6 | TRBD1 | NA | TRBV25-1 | TGTGCCAGCAGTCTGGGACAGGGTAACTCCTATAATTCACCCCTCCACTTT | CASSLGQGNSYNSPLHF
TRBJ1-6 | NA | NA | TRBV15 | TGTGCCACCAGCAGACCAGCCCGACCAGGTTCACCCCTCCACTTT | CATSRPARPGSPLHF
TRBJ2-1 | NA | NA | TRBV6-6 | TGTGCCAGCAGTTCAAACAATGAGCAGTTCTTC | CASSSNNEQFF
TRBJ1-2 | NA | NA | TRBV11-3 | TGTGCCAGCAGCTTATCGGCAGGCTACCTCTATGGCTACACCTTC | CASSLSAGYLYGYTF
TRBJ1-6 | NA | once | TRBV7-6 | TGTGCCAGCAGCTTGAGGAATAATTCACCCCTCCACTTT | CASSLRNNSPLHF
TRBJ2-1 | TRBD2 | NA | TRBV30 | TGTGCCTGGATTGCAGGGACTAGCGAAAATTACAATGAGCAGTTCTTC | CAWIAGTSENYNEQFF
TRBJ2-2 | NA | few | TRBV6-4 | TGTGCCAGCAGTGACCAACTAGGCGACACCGGGGAGCTGTTTTTT | CASSDQLGDTGELFF
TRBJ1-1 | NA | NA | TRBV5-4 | TGTGCCAGCAGCCCACCAGGGTCCCGTTTGAACACTGAAGCTTTCTTT | CASSPPGSRLNTEAFF
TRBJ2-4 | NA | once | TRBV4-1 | TGCGCCAGCAGCCAGCTATTAATCGGGGAACTAGCCAAAAACATTCAGTACTTC | CASSQLLIGELAKNIQYF
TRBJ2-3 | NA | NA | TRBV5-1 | TGCGCCAGCAGCTTGCCCCAGGATACGACAGCGCAGTATTTT | CASSLPQDTTAQYF
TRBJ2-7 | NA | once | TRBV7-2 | TGTGCCAGCAGCTTCGACAGAGCGACTTACGAGCAGTACTTC | CASSFDRATYEQYF
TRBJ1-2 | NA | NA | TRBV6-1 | TGTGCCAGCAGTGTATACAGTGACTATGGCTACACCTTC | CASSVYSDYGYTF
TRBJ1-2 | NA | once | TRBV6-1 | TGTGCCAGCAGTGTCGGGAGTGGCTACACCTTC | CASSVGSGYTF
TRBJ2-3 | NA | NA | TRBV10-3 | TGTGCCATCAGTGAGGTAGCGAAGACGCAGTATTTT | CAISEVAKTQYF
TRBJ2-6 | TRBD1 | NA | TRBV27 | TGTGCCAGCAGTCCCGGGACAGGCAGCTCTGGGGCCAACGTCCTGACTTTC | CASSPGTGSSGANVLTF
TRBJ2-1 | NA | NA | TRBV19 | TGTGCCAGTAGTATGATTGGTAGCCTCGGGTTCCATGAGCAGTTCTTC | CASSMIGSLGFHEQFF
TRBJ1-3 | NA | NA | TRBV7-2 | TGTGCCAGCAGCTTAGCCCAGGGCGGTGGAAACACCATATATTTT | CASSLAQGGGNTIYF
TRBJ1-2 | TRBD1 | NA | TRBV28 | TGTGCCAGCAGTCTAGCACAGGGGTTGGGCTATGGCTACACCTTC | CASSLAQGLGYGYTF